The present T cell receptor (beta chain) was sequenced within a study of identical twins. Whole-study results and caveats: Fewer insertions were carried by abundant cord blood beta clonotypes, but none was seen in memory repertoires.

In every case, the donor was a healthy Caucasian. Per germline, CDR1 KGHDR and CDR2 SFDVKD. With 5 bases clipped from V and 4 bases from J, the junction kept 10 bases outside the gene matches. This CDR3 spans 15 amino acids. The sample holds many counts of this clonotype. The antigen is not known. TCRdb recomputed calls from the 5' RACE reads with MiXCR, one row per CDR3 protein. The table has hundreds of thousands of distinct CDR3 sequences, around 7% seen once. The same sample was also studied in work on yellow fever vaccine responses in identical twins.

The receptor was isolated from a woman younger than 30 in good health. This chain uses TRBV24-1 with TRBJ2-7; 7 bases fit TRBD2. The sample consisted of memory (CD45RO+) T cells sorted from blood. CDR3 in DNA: TGTGCCACCAGTGGCGGACTAGAGACTGGGTACGAGCAGTACTTC. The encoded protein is CATSGGLETGYEQYF.